The sequence of this T cell receptor beta chain was determined in a study of post-analysis software for immune sequencing data (dated by TCRdb to 2015 to 2017). With regard to the full study: The recorded disease courses included relapsing-remitting, secondary progressive and progressive-relapsing multiple sclerosis, and some patients had no subtype annotation. The multiple sclerosis patient repertoires were compared with 11 previously published healthy control repertoires from donors aged 6 to 25 years. A subset of samples was prepared in parallel using single-end sample barcoding, then pooled and co-amplified after Illumina adapter ligation.

Summary of the overall study and its limitations: The control group was slightly older than the multiple sclerosis patient group. Direct clustering with F measure showed strong co-clustering of samples prepared in the same batch, prompting a batch-effect correction. Compared with controls, multiple sclerosis patients had significantly lower normalized Chao1 diversity, a finding suggesting substantial peripheral T-cell clonal expansion. Roughly 5 TRBV segments, including TRBV5-6, TRBV5-1 and TRBV20-1, were significantly more frequent in patients than controls.

Concerning this clonotype: It has no known antigen specificity. There are no base qualities to consult, and no much larger clone falls within one base.

The library was obtained by PCR. The sequencer was an Illumina HiSeq 2500. Unique molecular identifiers were incorporated into TCR beta cDNA libraries to reduce PCR and sequencing biases. Every 1 to 10 million input T cells yielded approximately 500,000 cDNA molecules, meaning each molecule approximated one T cell. The patient libraries were prepared and sequenced with the same protocol used for the earlier healthy control dataset. Within a given batch, samples were prepared together, multiplexed and sequenced on the same HiSeq lane. Per the authors' processing: MIGEC handled the raw barcoded reads, throwing out single-read molecular identifier groups before consensus assembly and CDR3 extraction. VDJtools was used for post-analysis of the clonotype tables, and diversity was normalized by down-sampling every dataset to the size of the smallest sample. Repertoire overlap clustering matched CDR3 amino acid but not nucleotide sequences to correct batch-related cross-sample contamination. Using fastp trimming at Q25 and MiXCR clonotype assembly, TCRdb reanalyzed the public sequencing data and kept in-frame beta chains. Rows are unified per CDR3 protein, each entry keeping the most common DNA and genes. V and J calls and clone size were set by TCRdb, not the authors. The table for this sample lists roughly 700,000 distinct CDR3 sequences; roughly 27% of them were counted only once. The ten largest make up more than 0.45% of the sample.

The germline V gene (reference sequence) sets CDR1 to MNHEY and CDR2 to SMNVEV. From its cysteine to its phenylalanine, the CDR3 spans 14 amino acids. CDR3 DNA only is kept here, 42 bases in frame from base 1. V sheds 2 bases and J sheds 4 bases, leaving 12 bases between their ends. TCR beta repertoires were profiled from peripheral blood of roughly 13 young patients with multiple sclerosis to demonstrate the VDJtools post-analysis software. The multiple sclerosis patients were children and adolescents between roughly 6 and 16 years of age. Sequencing was done on a sample of blood. The chain links TRBV27 with TRBJ2-7, with the D gene too uncertain to name. The TCR was taken from a girl aged 5-17 years with multiple sclerosis. The CDR3 reads as follows: CASSLAWGQYEQYF. The DNA sequence is given as TGTGCCAGCAGTTTAGCATGGGGTCAGTACGAGCAGTACTTC.